What follows are 12 T cell receptor beta chains derived from one specimen sequenced in a study of T cells in Graves' hyperthyroidism and ophthalmopathy (dated by TCRdb to about 2019). Libraries were prepared through multiplex PCR. Sequencing took place on an Illumina HiSeq 2000. TCR beta CDR3 regions were amplified from RNA transcripts. A first-round RT-PCR of the TCR CDR3 used the HTBI primer set with the Qiagen OneStep RT-PCR kit. In-frame beta chains were kept once TCRdb had trimmed the public reads at Q25 with fastp and called clones with MiXCR. Records with the same CDR3 protein are collapsed into one entry carrying the most frequent genes and DNA. This sample comprises around 600,000 distinct CDR3 sequences, 45% of them detected only once. About 7% of the sample comes from the top ten. The sample taken for sequencing was peripheral blood or thyroid tissue (not recorded which). The receptors here all came from an adult man with Graves' disease, either hyperthyroidism or ophthalmopathy (not recorded which).

The chain recombines TRBV12-3 or TRBV12-4 with TRBJ1-1; 8 nucleotides agree with TRBD1. The CDR3 extends over 15 amino acids. V lost 6 bases to trimming and J lost 5 bases; unmatched junction nucleotides: 11. The CDR3 is CASRPLDRGRTEAFF. The CDR3 DNA is TGTGCCAGCAGACCCCTTGACAGGGGTAGGACTGAAGCTTTCTTT.

This chain joins TRBV5-1 and TRBJ1-4, with TRBD1 as a possible D gene (5 bases). Germline assignment: CDR1 SGHRS and CDR2 YFSETQ. The CDR3 is 17 residues long. Trimming cost V 1 base and J 2 bases, with 15 bases left between them. CDR3: CASSLSSAGGTNEKLFF. In DNA, the CDR3 is TGCGCCAGCAGCTTGTCCTCAGCCGGGGGTACTAATGAAAAACTGTTTTTT.

This clonotype was counted ten times or more. The chain is built from TRBV6-5 and TRBJ1-2; D not certain. Germline assignment: CDR1 MNHEY and CDR2 SVGAGI. The CDR3 contains 12 residues. The V end was cut by 6 bases, the J end by 4 bases, with 9 bases between. The DNA for the CDR3 is TGTGCCAGCAGCCAATCTGCCTATGGCTACACCTTC. It translates to CASSQSAYGYTF.

Many counts were recorded for this clonotype. The chain combines TRBV7-9 with TRBJ2-7, with D perhaps matching TRBD2 (5 bases). This CDR3 region has 13 residues. Germline V gene sequence: CDR1 SEHNR, CDR2 FQNEAQ (reference sequence). Trimming cost V 0 bases and J 7 bases, with 10 bases left between them. This CDR3 reads CASSLAQTGEQYF. In nucleotides, the CDR3 is TGTGCCAGCAGCTTAGCACAGACGGGAGAGCAGTACTTC.

V and J are TRBV10-3 and TRBJ2-7, with 9 bases matching TRBD1. The CDR3 has 15 amino acids. The V and J ends lost 4 bases and 3 bases, in that order; junction bases with no gene match: 7. Germline CDR1 is ENHRY and CDR2 is SYGVKD. CDR3 coding DNA: TGTGCCATCAGTGGGGACAGGGAGGAGAGCTACGAGCAGTACTTC. Its translation is CAISGDREESYEQYF.

The rearrangement joins TRBV7-2 to TRBJ1-3; D gene unclear. Germline V CDR1 and CDR2: SGHTA, FQGNSA. The CDR3 has 16 residues. The V and J ends lost 5 bases and 2 bases respectively, with 16 bases between them. The CDR3 loop is CASSQVFAGTGNTIYF. The CDR3, as DNA: TGTGCCAGCAGCCAAGTCTTTGCCGGAACTGGAAACACCATATATTTT.

This clonotype was found many times. This chain connects TRBV10-3 to TRBJ1-5, with a tentative D call TRBD1 (5 bases). V was clipped by 0 bases and J by 3 bases, with 12 bases between them. Germline V lookup: CDR1 ENHRY, CDR2 SYGVKD. The length of the CDR3 is 16 residues. The CDR3 loop is CAISESRQGNNQPQHF. The DNA for the CDR3 is TGTGCCATCAGTGAGTCGAGGCAGGGCAACAATCAGCCCCAGCATTTT.

Comments on this clonotype: A much more abundant neighbour one base away suggests this may be a read error. CDR3 in DNA: TGCAGCGGCCGACAGGGCCCTGTGAACACTGAAGCTTTCTTT. Protein sequence: CSGRQGPVNTEAFF. The V call is TRBV29-1, the J call TRBJ1-1; TRBD1 matches 7 bases. Trimming took 7 bases from V and 0 from J; bases not matched to a gene: 8. The CDR3 is 14 amino acids. Germline loops: CDR1 SQVTM, CDR2 ANQGSEA. Based on the CDR3 plus reference TRBV29-1 and TRBJ1-1, the full variable domain is SAVISQKPSRDICQRGTSLTIQCQVDSQVTMMFWYRQQPGQSLTLIATANQGSEATYESGFVIDKFPISRPNLTFSTLTVSNMSPEDSSIYLCSGRQGPVNTEAFFGQGTRLTVV.

The V gene is TRBV29-1, the J gene TRBJ2-5; D is uncertain. The CDR3 has 12 residues. Trimming took 1 base from V and 1 from J, leaving 4 bases between them. Per germline, CDR1 SQVTM and CDR2 ANQGSEA. This CDR3 reads CSVEGTQETQYF. In nucleotides, the CDR3 is TGCAGCGTTGAAGGCACCCAAGAGACCCAGTACTTC. The full variable domain, in which reference TRBV29-1 and TRBJ2-5 provide the parts outside the CDR3, is SAVISQKPSRDICQRGTSLTIQCQVDSQVTMMFWYRQQPGQSLTLIATANQGSEATYESGFVIDKFPISRPNLTFSTLTVSNMSPEDSSIYLCSVEGTQETQYFGPGTRLLVL.

As for this clonotype: Its ends do not fully match the called genes, so a read error is possible. The chain is built from TRBV20-1 and TRBJ2-7; 7 nucleotides match TRBD2. This CDR3 comprises 14 residues. The V gene's germline CDR1 is DFQATT and CDR2 SNEGSKA (reference sequence). The DNA for the CDR3 is TGCAGTGCTAGAACCACTAGCGCGAGAGTTGAGCAGCACTTC. It codes for CSARTTSARVEQHF.

This sequence joins TRBV7-9 and TRBJ2-7, with D tentatively TRBD1 (5 bases). The CDR3 totals 16 residues. Trimming removed 6 bases at V and 10 bases at J, with 28 bases between. Germline V lookup: CDR1 SEHNR, CDR2 FQNEAQ (reference sequence). CDR3 nucleotide sequence: TGTGCCAGCAGTTACTCCCCAGTAGGGGATCAGCGAGGACAGTACTTC. This sequence encodes CASSYSPVGDQRGQYF. Full variable domain (outside the CDR3, taken from reference TRBV7-9 and TRBJ2-7): DTGVSQNPRHKITKRGQNVTFRCDPISEHNRLYWYRQTLGQGPEFLTYFQNEAQLEKSRLLSDRFSAERPKGSFSTLEIQRTEQGDSAMYLCASSYSPVGDQRGQYFGPGTRLTVT.

This chain links TRBV14 with TRBJ2-7; the D call may be TRBD1 or TRBD2 (5 bases each). This CDR3 is built from 15 residues. The V and J ends lost 5 bases and 6 bases respectively, with 20 bases between them. Per germline, CDR1 SGHDN and CDR2 FVKESK. CDR3 in amino acids: CASSLERLGRTEQYF. CDR3 coding DNA: TGTGCCAGCAGCTTAGAAAGGTTGGGACGGACCGAGCAGTACTTC.